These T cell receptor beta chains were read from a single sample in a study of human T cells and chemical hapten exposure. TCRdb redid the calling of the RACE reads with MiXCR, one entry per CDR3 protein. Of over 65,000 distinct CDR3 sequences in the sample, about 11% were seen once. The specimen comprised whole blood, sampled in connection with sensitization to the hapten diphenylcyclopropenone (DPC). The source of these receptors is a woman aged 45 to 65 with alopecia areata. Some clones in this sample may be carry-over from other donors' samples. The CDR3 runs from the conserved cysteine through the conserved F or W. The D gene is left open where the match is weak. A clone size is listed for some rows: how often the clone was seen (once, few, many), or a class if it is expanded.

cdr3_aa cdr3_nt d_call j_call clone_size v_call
CASSLGLAGDDNEQFF TGTGCCAGCAGCCTCGGACTAGCGGGAGACGACAATGAGCAGTTCTTC TRBD2 TRBJ2-1 many TRBV11-2
CASSVAGYTEAFF TGTGCCAGCAGCGTAGCGGGGTACACTGAAGCTTTCTTT NA TRBJ1-1 few TRBV9
CASSQEPVMNTEAFF TGCGCCAGCAGCCAAGAACCGGTCATGAACACTGAAGCTTTCTTT NA TRBJ1-1 many TRBV4-3
CAWGTGGNSPLHF TGTGCCTGGGGGACAGGGGGTAATTCACCCCTCCACTTT TRBD1 TRBJ1-6 NA TRBV30
CASSFLAGGQADTQYF TGTGCCAGCAGCTTCCTAGCGGGGGGGCAGGCAGATACGCAGTATTTT TRBD2 TRBJ2-3 many TRBV7-9
CASSPRGGTGEKLFF TGTGCCAGCAGTCCCCGGGGAGGAACAGGGGAAAAACTGTTTTTT NA TRBJ1-4 NA TRBV6-4
CAWSYQFNQPQHF TGTGCCTGGAGTTACCAGTTCAATCAGCCCCAGCATTTT NA TRBJ1-5 few TRBV30
CASSLGGSAYEQYF TGTGCCAGCAGTTTGGGGGGCAGTGCCTACGAGCAGTACTTC NA TRBJ2-7 many TRBV12-3/TRBV12-4
CSVQSNEQFF TGCAGCGTCCAGAGTAATGAGCAGTTCTTC NA TRBJ2-1 many TRBV29-1
CASSLKSREQFF TGTGCCAGCAGCTTAAAGAGCCGTGAGCAGTTCTTC NA TRBJ2-1 few TRBV7-8
CASRLTGVQPQHF TGTGCCAGCAGACTGACAGGGGTTCAGCCCCAGCATTTT TRBD1 TRBJ1-5 NA TRBV28
CSVSDRLSNTEAFF TGCAGCGTCTCGGACAGGCTATCGAACACTGAAGCTTTCTTT TRBD1 TRBJ1-1 many TRBV29-1
CASSPTWDNEQFF TGTGCCAGCAGCCCGACTTGGGATAATGAGCAGTTCTTC NA TRBJ2-1 many TRBV11-2
CASSPAGARYEQYF TGTGCCAGCAGCCCGGCTGGGGCCCGCTACGAGCAGTACTTC NA TRBJ2-7 many TRBV2
CATNPLAGATTYGYTF TGTGCCACCAACCCCCTCGCGGGGGCCACCACCTATGGCTACACCTTC NA TRBJ1-2 many TRBV7-2
CASSQPGQSGYGYTF TGTGCCAGCAGCCAACCGGGACAGTCGGGCTATGGCTACACCTTC TRBD1 TRBJ1-2 few TRBV4-2
CAWSVGVYEQYF TGTGCCTGGAGTGTGGGAGTCTACGAGCAGTACTTC NA TRBJ2-7 many TRBV30
CASSLTTLSTDTQYF TGTGCCAGCAGCTTAACGACTCTAAGCACAGATACGCAGTATTTT NA TRBJ2-3 few TRBV11-2
CASRTPKGQGAMGKLFF TGTGCCAGCAGGACCCCTAAGGGACAGGGGGCTATGGGAAAACTGTTTTTT TRBD1 TRBJ1-4 few TRBV6-5
CASSVGTDTYEQYF TGTGCCAGCAGTGTCGGGACAGACACCTACGAGCAGTACTTC TRBD1 TRBJ2-7 NA TRBV2
CASRHQGVGAEAFF TGTGCCAGCAGACACCAGGGGGTAGGGGCTGAAGCTTTCTTT TRBD1 TRBJ1-1 many TRBV12-3/TRBV12-4
CSADSGANVLTF TGCAGTGCCGACTCTGGGGCCAACGTCCTGACTTTC NA TRBJ2-6 NA TRBV20-1
CASSFGTPNQPQHF TGTGCCAGCAGTTTTGGGACACCCAATCAGCCCCAGCATTTT NA TRBJ1-5 many TRBV28
CASSPGYSYNEQFF TGCGCCAGCAGCCCAGGGTACTCCTACAATGAGCAGTTCTTC NA TRBJ2-1 few TRBV4-3
CASSLIYTEAFF TGTGCCAGCAGCCTAATCTACACTGAAGCTTTCTTT NA TRBJ1-1 few TRBV5-5
CASRHLGQSTDTQYF TGTGCCAGCAGACATTTGGGACAGAGCACAGATACGCAGTATTTT TRBD1 TRBJ2-3 NA TRBV28
CASSSRASGPSYEQYF TGTGCCAGCAGTTCCCGGGCTAGCGGTCCCTCCTACGAGCAGTACTTC TRBD2 TRBJ2-7 once TRBV6-5
CASSERGQMNTEAFF TGTGCCAGCAGTGAACGGGGACAGATGAACACTGAAGCTTTCTTT TRBD1 TRBJ1-1 NA TRBV2
CASTLEGRGNQPQHF TGTGCCAGCACCCTGGAAGGTCGAGGCAATCAGCCCCAGCATTTT NA TRBJ1-5 few TRBV27
CASSYSRGGEQYF TGTGCCAGCAGTTACTCCCGGGGGGGCGAGCAGTACTTC TRBD2 TRBJ2-7 NA TRBV6-5
CASSRETSSTDTQYF TGTGCCAGCAGCCGGGAGACTAGCAGCACAGATACGCAGTATTTT TRBD2 TRBJ2-3 few TRBV5-4
CSVQDTEAFF TGCAGCGTTCAGGACACAGAAGCTTTCTTT NA TRBJ1-1 many TRBV29-1
CASSSGQFFEQPQHF TGTGCCAGCAGTTCGGGACAGTTTTTTGAGCAGCCCCAGCATTTT TRBD1 TRBJ1-5 NA TRBV28
CASSYSRGEPRTDTQYF TGTGCCAGCAGTTACTCGAGAGGGGAGCCCCGCACAGATACGCAGTATTTT NA TRBJ2-3 many TRBV6-2/TRBV6-3
CSVVGNLPGTEAFF TGCAGCGTTGTTGGGAACCTCCCGGGCACTGAAGCTTTCTTT NA TRBJ1-1 many TRBV29-1
CSVPDATDTQYF TGCAGCGTGCCGGACGCCACAGATACGCAGTATTTT NA TRBJ2-3 many TRBV29-1
CASSLGLASNTGELFF TGTGCCAGCAGCTTGGGACTAGCCTCGAACACCGGGGAGCTGTTTTTT TRBD2 TRBJ2-2 many TRBV7-2
CASRQGSYGYTF TGTGCCAGCCGACAGGGGTCCTATGGCTACACCTTC TRBD1 TRBJ1-2 NA TRBV28
CSARGGSNTEAFF TGCAGTGCTAGAGGGGGTTCTAACACTGAAGCTTTCTTT NA TRBJ1-1 many TRBV20-1
CASSLLGSAGELFF TGTGCCAGCAGCTTGCTTGGTTCCGCCGGGGAGCTGTTTTTT NA TRBJ2-2 many TRBV5-6
CASSVRGSVQNTEAFF TGTGCCAGCAGCGTCAGGGGTTCAGTTCAGAACACTGAAGCTTTCTTT NA TRBJ1-1 many TRBV9
CASSGWDRQNEQFF TGTGCCAGCAGCGGCTGGGACAGACAAAATGAGCAGTTCTTC TRBD1 TRBJ2-1 few TRBV5-6
CASSLSLAGTYEQYF TGTGCCAGCAGTTTAAGTCTAGCGGGTACCTACGAGCAGTACTTC TRBD2 TRBJ2-7 NA TRBV28
CASRGQGGQPQHF TGTGCCAGCAGGGGACAGGGAGGTCAGCCCCAGCATTTT TRBD1 TRBJ1-5 many TRBV12-3/TRBV12-4
CASSEIPPTNEKLFF TGTGCCAGCTCAGAGATCCCGCCAACTAATGAAAAACTGTTTTTT NA TRBJ1-4 many TRBV18
CASSNRDREYNEQFF TGTGCCAGCAGCAACCGGGACAGGGAATACAATGAGCAGTTCTTC TRBD1 TRBJ2-1 NA TRBV5-6
CAWSDRNTGELFF TGTGCCTGGAGTGACAGAAACACCGGGGAGCTGTTTTTT NA TRBJ2-2 many TRBV30
CASSHMQGTQQTYEQYF TGTGCCAGCAGCCACATGCAGGGAACCCAGCAAACCTACGAGCAGTACTTC NA TRBJ2-7 NA TRBV3-1
CASSSPRMTSGTGDTQYF TGTGCCAGCAGCTCCCCACGCATGACTAGCGGGACTGGGGATACGCAGTATTTT TRBD2 TRBJ2-3 few TRBV27
CASSELAGAGETQYF TGTGCCAGCAGTGAACTAGCGGGAGCGGGAGAGACCCAGTACTTC TRBD2 TRBJ2-5 many TRBV6-4
CAISEIGTGELFF TGTGCCATCAGTGAGATTGGCACCGGGGAGCTGTTTTTT NA TRBJ2-2 few TRBV10-3
CASNPAGGQTTGELFF TGTGCCAGCAACCCAGCGGGGGGGCAGACCACCGGGGAGCTGTTTTTT TRBD2 TRBJ2-2 NA TRBV6-2/TRBV6-3
CASSLAHRHPLSTDTQYF TGTGCCAGCAGTTTAGCGCATAGACACCCATTAAGCACAGATACGCAGTATTTT NA TRBJ2-3 few TRBV12-3/TRBV12-4
CASSKGLAGGPEQYF TGTGCCAGCAGCAAGGGACTAGCGGGAGGGCCCGAGCAGTACTTC TRBD2 TRBJ2-7 NA TRBV7-2
CASSSGDSRNSPLHF TGTGCCAGCAGCTCCGGGGACAGCAGGAATTCACCCCTCCACTTT TRBD1 TRBJ1-6 many TRBV11-2
CASELAGIYEQYF TGTGCCAGCGAACTAGCGGGAATCTACGAGCAGTACTTC TRBD2 TRBJ2-7 NA TRBV6-1
CASSLGQEIYGYTF TGTGCCAGCAGCTTGGGACAGGAAATCTATGGCTACACCTTC NA TRBJ1-2 NA TRBV5-4
CASGTTLKRQGAEDQGNTEAFF TGTGCTAGTGGTACTACCCTTAAACGACAGGGGGCGGAGGACCAAGGTAACACTGAAGCTTTCTTT TRBD1 TRBJ1-1 few TRBV12-5
CASSVGGRGSTDTQYF TGTGCCAGCAGCGTAGGCGGGCGGGGGAGCACAGATACGCAGTATTTT TRBD2 TRBJ2-3 many TRBV9
CASSEAEKGREKLFF TGTGCCAGCAGTGAAGCGGAAAAGGGACGTGAAAAACTGTTTTTT NA TRBJ1-4 NA TRBV2